The TCR beta chain described here comes from a study of OX40 agonist ivuxolimab in advanced cancers. The wider study: It was permissible to have had prior anti-PD-1, anti-PD-L1 or anti-CTLA-4 therapy, and around 40% had some.

Worth noting for this clone: What it binds is not known.

The ends were cut back, 2 bases at V and 5 bases at J, with 16 bases in the middle. Germline CDR1 and CDR2: MRHNA and SNTAGT. The CDR3 covers 16 residues. Study observations and caveats: The CD4+ and CD8+ T cells in the blood had expanded clonally by week 6 at 0.1 to 3.0 mg/kg. Also showing low normalized T-cell clonal expansion were some of the nonresponders. The study found among the lowest clonal expansion in partial responders at 0.1-3.0 mg/kg.

Sequencing was performed with immunoSEQ multiplex PCR; in TCRdb, only in-frame clones are kept and a portion is missing. Of about 84,000 clones listed, around nine tenths are singletons. The sample was CD4+ or CD8+ T cells sorted from blood, taken in a trial of the OX40 agonist ivuxolimab. This receptor was taken from an adult with an advanced solid tumor such as melanoma, head and neck, liver or kidney cancer. The V gene is TRBV6-4, the J gene TRBJ2-1; D assignment may be TRBD1 or TRBD2 (6 bases each). CDR3 nucleotide sequence: TGTGCCAGCAGTGACGGGGGCGGGGTCAGGGACAATGAGCAGTTCTTC. Translating it yields CASSDGGGVRDNEQFF.